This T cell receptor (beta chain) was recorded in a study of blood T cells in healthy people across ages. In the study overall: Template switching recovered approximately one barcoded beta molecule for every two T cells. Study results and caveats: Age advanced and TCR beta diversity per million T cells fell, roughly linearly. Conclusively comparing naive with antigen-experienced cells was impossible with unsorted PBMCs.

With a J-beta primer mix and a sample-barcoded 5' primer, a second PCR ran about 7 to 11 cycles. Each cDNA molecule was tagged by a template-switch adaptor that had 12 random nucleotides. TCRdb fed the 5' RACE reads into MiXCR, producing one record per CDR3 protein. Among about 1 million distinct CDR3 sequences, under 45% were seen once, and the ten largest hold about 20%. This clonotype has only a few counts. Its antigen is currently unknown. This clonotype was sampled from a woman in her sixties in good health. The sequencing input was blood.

CDR3 DNA: TGTGCCACCCTCTCAGGGGGCGCGGACTATGGCTACACCTTC. Amino acid sequence: CATLSGGADYGYTF. This chain connects TRBV28 to TRBJ1-2; TRBD1 aligns across 8 bases. Trimming at V came to 10 bases and at J to 3 bases, leaving 10 bases not matched to a gene. Germline V gene lookup returns CDR1 MDHEN and CDR2 SYDVKM. This CDR3 has 14 residues.